These 31 T cell receptor beta chains originate from one sample sequenced in a study of T cell responses to AZD1222 COVID-19 vaccine. The method was immunoSEQ multiplex PCR; TCRdb's version includes in-frame clones alone and lacks a portion of them. Of roughly 100,000 clones in the sample, 70% to 90% are singletons; the top ten hold 2% to 2.5%. The sequencing here drew on peripheral blood, taken 28 days after the second AZD1222 dose. Receptor source: an adult who received the AZD1222 COVID-19 vaccine.

V gene TRBV5-1 combines with J gene TRBJ1-1, with D unclear. V lost 0 bases and J lost 0, with 3 bases in between. This CDR3 has 13 residues. CDR1 is SGHRS, CDR2 YFSETQ, per germline. The CDR3 here is CASSLELNTEAFF. The CDR3 DNA sequence: TGCGCCAGCAGCTTGGAACTGAACACTGAAGCTTTCTTT.

This chain uses TRBV28 with TRBJ1-1, with no clear D. Per germline, CDR1 MDHEN and CDR2 SYDVKM. The CDR3 loop spans 15 amino acids. The ends were cut back, 6 bases at V and 0 bases at J, with 14 bases in the middle. The CDR3: CASSPAGLMNTEAFF. The DNA for the CDR3 is TGTGCCAGCAGCCCCGCTGGACTGATGAACACTGAAGCTTTCTTT.

The rearrangement links TRBV28 to TRBJ2-7, with D unclear. This CDR3 is built from 14 residues. V lost 2 bases to trimming and J lost 0 bases, with 8 bases between them. CDR1 is MDHEN and CDR2 is SYDVKM in the germline V gene. CDR3 sequence reads: CASSLVHLSYEQYF. In DNA form, the CDR3 reads TGTGCCAGCAGTTTAGTACACCTCTCCTACGAGCAGTACTTC.

The chain recombines TRBV5-1 with TRBJ2-7; D possibly uses TRBD1 or TRBD2 (5 bases each). V gave up 1 base and J gave up 2 bases, with 16 bases separating them. The CDR3 is made up of 16 amino acids. Germline assignment: CDR1 SGHRS and CDR2 YFSETQ. The CDR3 DNA is TGCGCCAGCAGCTTGAATAGGGGAGTTATCCCCTACGAGCAGTACTTC. This encodes CASSLNRGVIPYEQYF.

The J gene is TRBJ1-2, the V gene TRBV3-1 (or the pseudogene TRBV3-2), with 8 bases fitting TRBD1. The CDR3 totals 14 residues. The germline gives CDR1 LGHDT, CDR2 YNNKEL (reference sequence). J lost 0 bases, V lost 9 bases, and 6 bases had no gene match. CDR3 in DNA: TGTGCCAGTAACCCAGGGGGCTCTAACTATGGCTACACCTTC. Its protein product is CASNPGGSNYGYTF.

The chain couples TRBV27 to TRBJ1-2, with a weak D call TRBD1 (5 bases). The CDR3 consists of 14 residues. The germline V and J ends were trimmed by 7 bases and 3 bases, with 15 bases remaining between them. CDR1 and CDR2 from the germline V gene are MNHEY and SMNVEV (reference sequence). For the CDR3, the DNA is TGTGCCAGCACTCGAGTTGGGGCCGACTATGGCTACACCTTC. It is translated as CASTRVGADYGYTF.

The count of this clone is one. The genes are TRBV10-3 and TRBJ2-7, with TRBD1 matching over 8 bases. Germline CDR1 reads ENHRY; CDR2 reads SYGVKD. Trimming cost V 3 bases and J 5 bases; bases outside gene matches: 9. The CDR3 consists of 15 residues. CDR3 DNA: TGTGCCATCAGTGACCCTTGGACAGGGTTTAACGAGCAGTACTTC. Translation gives CAISDPWTGFNEQYF.

This chain joins TRBV6-1 and TRBJ1-6, with no clear D. Per germline, CDR1 MNHNS and CDR2 SASEGT. V was cut by 1 base and J by 8 bases, with 12 bases left in between. This CDR3 spans 15 amino acids. In DNA, the CDR3 is TGTGCCAGCAGTGAAGGAAGCCTGGAACATTCACCCCTCCACTTT. This sequence encodes CASSEGSLEHSPLHF.

The rearrangement links TRBV9 to TRBJ1-3; 7 bases match TRBD1. This CDR3 is built from 15 residues. The V gene's germline CDR1 is SGDLS and CDR2 YYNGEE. Trimming took 2 bases from V and 3 from J; bases not matched to a gene: 5. CDR3 nucleotides: TGTGCCAGCAGCGTCCTTGACAGGGTTGGAAACACCATATATTTT. Amino acids: CASSVLDRVGNTIYF. Full variable domain (missing parts from reference TRBV9 and TRBJ1-3): DSGVTQTPKHLITATGQRVTLRCSPRSGDLSVYWYQQSLDQGLQFLIQYYNGEERAKGNILERFSAQQFPDLHSELNLSSLELGDSALYFCASSVLDRVGNTIYFGEGSWLTVV.

This chain joins TRBV14 and TRBJ1-3; D not certain. The CDR3 length is 13 residues. Germline-derived CDR1 and CDR2 are SGHDN and FVKESK. V was shortened by 3 bases and J by 9 bases, with 12 bases between the two germline ends. The CDR3 DNA reads as TGTGCCAGCAGCCAGGCGGGCCGTTCCACCATATATTTT. It translates to CASSQAGRSTIYF.

This chain connects TRBV30 to TRBJ1-5; D possibly corresponds to TRBD1 (6 bases). V was clipped by 5 bases and J by 7 bases, with 15 bases between them. Germline CDR1 is GTSNPN and CDR2 is SVGIG (reference sequence). This CDR3 region has 13 residues. DNA of the CDR3: TGTGCCTGGGCCGACAGGTTGGGACAGCCCCAGCATTTT. Protein sequence: CAWADRLGQPQHF. Full variable domain (rest looked up from reference TRBV30 and TRBJ1-5): SQTIHQWPATLVQPVGSPLSLECTVEGTSNPNLYWYRQAAGRGLQLLFYSVGIGQISSEVPQNLSASRPQDRQFILSSKKLLLSDSGFYLCAWADRLGQPQHFGDGTRLSIL.

The CDR3 region has the DNA TGTGCCAGCAGCCAAGATGCAGGCCTGAGCTCCTATAATTCACCCCTCCACTTT. Protein sequence: CASSQDAGLSSYNSPLHF. The chain joins TRBV3-1 (or the pseudogene TRBV3-2) to TRBJ1-6; D unresolved. Germline CDR1 and CDR2: LGHDT and YNNKEL (reference sequence). Deletions cut 0 bases from V and 0 bases from J, with 12 bases between. The CDR3 has 18 amino acids.

The CDR3 is CASSVTGVQVEQYF. The CDR3 region has the DNA TGTGCCAGTAGTGTGACAGGGGTCCAGGTCGAGCAGTACTTC. V usage is TRBV19 and J usage is TRBJ2-7; 8 bases are shared with TRBD1. The V gene end was trimmed by 5 bases and the J gene end by 6 bases; junction bases not matched to a gene: 9. Germline CDR1 and CDR2: LNHDA and SQIVND (reference sequence). The CDR3 is 14 amino acids.

V gene TRBV7-9 combines with J gene TRBJ2-1, with 8 bases that match TRBD1. The CDR3 extends over 15 amino acids. Germline assignment: CDR1 SEHNR and CDR2 FQNEAQ (reference sequence). V was clipped by 5 bases and J by 4 bases; unmatched bases: 7. The CDR3 DNA sequence: TGTGCCAGCAGCACCGGGACAGGCGATTACAATGAGCAGTTCTTC. Translated, it gives CASSTGTGDYNEQFF.

This clone came up once. The gene calls are TRBV29-1 and TRBJ2-1; D gene unclear. Germline V gives CDR1 SQVTM, CDR2 ANQGSEA. This CDR3 spans 10 amino acids. Deletions cut 4 bases from V and 9 bases from J, with 7 bases between. The CDR3 region has the DNA TGCAGCGTTGGAGTCCGTGAGCAGTTCTTC. This gives the protein CSVGVREQFF.

The genes are TRBV3-1 (or the pseudogene TRBV3-2) and TRBJ2-7; a possible D gene is TRBD1 (5 bases). There are 15 residues in the CDR3. V was trimmed by 4 bases and J by 4 bases, leaving 17 bases between them. The germline V gene encodes CDR1 LGHDT and CDR2 YNNKEL (reference sequence). The CDR3 DNA reads TGTGCCAGCAGCCCCTCACACCAGACAGAATACGAGCAGTACTTC. Its translation is CASSPSHQTEYEQYF.

The V gene is TRBV5-1, the J gene TRBJ1-2, with D maybe TRBD1 (5 bases). The CDR3 extends over 15 amino acids. The V and J ends lost 4 bases and 0 bases respectively, with 13 bases between them. Germline loops: CDR1 SGHRS, CDR2 YFSETQ. The chain's CDR3 is CASSLDRPTNYGYTF. Here the CDR3 DNA reads TGCGCCAGCAGCCTCGACAGACCCACTAACTATGGCTACACCTTC.

This clone was seen ten or more times. The V and J genes are TRBV4-3 and TRBJ2-1; D is undetermined. Germline V gene lookup returns CDR1 LGHNA and CDR2 YSLEER. This CDR3 has 14 amino acids. Between the trimmed V and J ends, which lost 1 base and 0 bases, there was a span of 4 bases. CDR3 in amino acids: CASSQAGSYNEQFF. CDR3 in DNA: TGCGCCAGCAGCCAAGCGGGCTCCTACAATGAGCAGTTCTTC.

This clone has only one observation. The genes are TRBV5-1 and TRBJ2-3; 10 bases fit TRBD2. Looked up from germline, CDR1 is SGHRS and CDR2 is YFSETQ. After removal of 6 bases from V and 2 bases from J, the junction contained 9 bases not matched to a gene. CDR3 length equals 16 residues. In DNA form, the CDR3 reads TGCGCCAGCACACTCGGACTAGCGGTATCCACAGATACGCAGTATTTT. The encoded protein is CASTLGLAVSTDTQYF.

The rearrangement uses TRBV6-5 and TRBJ2-5; 7 bases map to TRBD1. The CDR3 is 14 amino acids. Looked up from germline, CDR1 is MNHEY and CDR2 is SVGAGI. V lost 7 bases, J lost 1 base, and 6 bases stayed unmatched. The CDR3 DNA reads as TGTGCCAGCATGCTACAGGGGATCCAAGAGACCCAGTACTTC. Residues: CASMLQGIQETQYF.

The chain is built from TRBV19 and TRBJ1-2, with 7 bases that match TRBD1. The CDR3 totals 14 residues. Germline trimming cut 6 bases from V and 4 bases from J; bases unmatched to any gene: 8. Germline V gene sequence: CDR1 LNHDA, CDR2 SQIVND (reference sequence). CDR3 in DNA: TGTGCCAGTAGACAGGCAGGGGGGGTCTATGGCTACACCTTC. Translating it yields CASRQAGGVYGYTF.

About this clone: Other nucleotide sequences from this sample produce the same CDR3. The chain is built from TRBV3-1 (or the pseudogene TRBV3-2) and TRBJ2-2; D may be TRBD1 (5 bases). The germline V gene encodes CDR1 LGHDT and CDR2 YNNKEL (reference sequence). Trimming removed 2 bases at V and 4 bases at J, with 5 bases between. The CDR3 has 13 amino acids. CDR3 region: CASSQQGTGELFF. In DNA, the CDR3 is TGTGCCAGCAGCCAACAGGGCACCGGGGAGCTGTTTTTT.

The chain couples TRBV5-1 to TRBJ1-5; a weak D match, TRBD1 (5 bases). CDR1 and CDR2 from the germline V gene are SGHRS and YFSETQ. The CDR3 extends over 13 amino acids. The V and J ends lost 1 base and 8 bases respectively, with 10 bases between them. Here the CDR3 reads CASSLSPGEPQHF. CDR3 sequence (DNA): TGCGCCAGCAGCTTGTCGCCGGGGGAGCCCCAGCATTTT.

The chain links TRBV3-1 (or the pseudogene TRBV3-2) to TRBJ2-1; 13 nucleotides align to TRBD2. The V segment lost 8 bases and the J segment 0 bases; nucleotides outside the gene matches: 13. Germline CDR1 reads LGHDT; CDR2 reads YNNKEL (reference sequence). This CDR3 region has 19 residues. The CDR3 loop reads CASRLQGTSGMSSYNEQFF. The CDR3 DNA reads TGTGCCAGCCGCCTCCAAGGGACTAGCGGGATGAGCTCCTACAATGAGCAGTTCTTC.

The genes are TRBV11-1 and TRBJ2-1; 8 positions agree with TRBD1. CDR1 is SGHAT and CDR2 is FQDESV in the germline V gene (reference sequence). Trimming took 5 bases from V and 1 from J; bases not matched to a gene: 7. The CDR3 is made up of 16 amino acids. CDR3 residues: CASSRPTGESYNEQFF. The CDR3 bases are TGTGCCAGCAGCCGTCCGACAGGGGAATCCTACAATGAGCAGTTCTTC. Drawing the rest from reference TRBV11-1 and TRBJ2-1, the complete variable domain is EAEVAQSPRYKITEKSQAVAFWCDPISGHATLYWYRQILGQGPELLVQFQDESVVDDSQLPKDRFSAERLKGVDSTLKIQPAELGDSAMYLCASSRPTGESYNEQFFGPGTRLTVL.

This clone has a handful of counts. Here the CDR3 reads CASSQDRLAGVRNEQFF. In DNA, the CDR3 is TGCGCCAGCAGCCAAGATCGCCTAGCGGGAGTCAGAAATGAGCAGTTCTTC. The chain uses TRBV4-3 and TRBJ2-1; 10 bases are a match to TRBD2. The CDR3 extends over 17 amino acids. The junction had 9 bases not matched to a gene; V was cut back by 0 bases and J by 7 bases. From germline, CDR1 is LGHNA and CDR2 YSLEER.

The chain links TRBV7-9 to TRBJ2-7; 10 bases match TRBD2. The CDR3 spans 14 residues. Germline CDR1 and CDR2: SEHNR and FQNEAQ (reference sequence). Germline trimming cut 4 bases from V and 6 bases from J; bases unmatched to any gene: 6. The chain's CDR3 is CASSYTSGTGEQYF. For the CDR3, the DNA is TGTGCCAGCAGCTATACTAGCGGGACGGGCGAGCAGTACTTC. Complete variable domain (other parts from reference TRBV7-9 and TRBJ2-7): DTGVSQNPRHKITKRGQNVTFRCDPISEHNRLYWYRQTLGQGPEFLTYFQNEAQLEKSRLLSDRFSAERPKGSFSTLEIQRTEQGDSAMYLCASSYTSGTGEQYFGPGTRLTVT.

The chain joins TRBV7-9 to TRBJ2-3; 12 bases line up with TRBD2. This CDR3 spans 16 amino acids. The trim removed 4 bases at V and 6 bases at J, leaving 8 bases unmatched. Germline loops: CDR1 SEHNR, CDR2 FQNEAQ (reference sequence). CDR3 sequence (DNA): TGTGCCAGCAGCTCGGGCTCTAGCGGGAGGGCCGATACGCAGTATTTT. Protein product: CASSSGSSGRADTQYF.

CDR3 in DNA: TGCAGCGCTTCACGGGACACGAATGAAAAACTGTTTTTT. Its translation: CSASRDTNEKLFF. This chain connects TRBV29-1 to TRBJ1-4, with a tentative D call TRBD1 (6 bases). V shed 7 bases and J shed 5 bases, with 14 bases lying between them. The length of the CDR3 is 13 residues. Germline values: CDR1 SQVTM, CDR2 ANQGSEA.

In DNA, the CDR3 is TGTGCCAGCAGCCAAGGACAGGGGCCAGATACGCAGTATTTT. It encodes CASSQGQGPDTQYF. The chain couples TRBV3-1 (or the pseudogene TRBV3-2) to TRBJ2-3, with 8 bases identical to TRBD1. Germline V lookup: CDR1 LGHDT, CDR2 YNNKEL (reference sequence). Trimming at V came to 1 base and at J to 4 bases, leaving 1 base not matched to a gene. This CDR3 contains 14 residues.

As DNA, the CDR3 is TGTGCCTGGAGTTTGAACTACGAGCAGTACTTC. Amino acids: CAWSLNYEQYF. V gene TRBV30 combines with J gene TRBJ2-7; D call uncertain. Germline loops: CDR1 GTSNPN, CDR2 SVGIG (reference sequence). Trimming took off 2 bases at V and 3 bases at J, with 5 bases between the two ends. The CDR3 covers 11 residues.